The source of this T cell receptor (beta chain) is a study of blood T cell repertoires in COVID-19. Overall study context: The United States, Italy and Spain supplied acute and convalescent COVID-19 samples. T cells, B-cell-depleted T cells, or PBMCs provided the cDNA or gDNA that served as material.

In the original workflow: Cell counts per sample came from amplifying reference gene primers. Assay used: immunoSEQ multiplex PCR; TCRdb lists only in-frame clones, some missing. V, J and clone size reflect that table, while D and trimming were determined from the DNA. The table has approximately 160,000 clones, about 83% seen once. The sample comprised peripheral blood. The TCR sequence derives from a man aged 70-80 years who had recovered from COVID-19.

This CDR3 is CASSPQTTRVPLEQYF. CDR3 nucleotide sequence: TGTGCCAGCTCACCACAAACGACCAGGGTACCACTCGAGCAGTACTTC. The rearrangement uses TRBV18 and TRBJ2-7, with D tentatively TRBD1 (5 bases). The CDR3 has 16 residues. Germline CDR1 reads KGHSH; CDR2 reads LQKENI. Trimming took off 1 base at V and 6 bases at J, with 19 bases between the two ends. Full variable domain (missing parts from reference TRBV18 and TRBJ2-7): NAGVMQNPRHLVRRRGQEARLRCSPMKGHSHVYWYRQLPEEGLKFMVYLQKENIIDESGMPKERFSAEFPKEGPSILRIQQVVRGDSAAYFCASSPQTTRVPLEQYFGPGTRLTVT.